This T cell receptor beta chain was identified during a study of blood T cell repertoires in COVID-19. Study in general: Samples came from the United States, Italy and Spain, spanning acute and convalescent COVID-19.

Original processing notes: By means of reference gene primer amplification, nucleated cell counts were estimated. Data came from immunoSEQ multiplex PCR; TCRdb stores just in-frame clones and leaves some out. V and J calls and clone size come straight from that table; D and trimming were deduced from the DNA. The data contain some 220,000 clones, roughly 83% of them singletons. This CDR3 is built from 15 residues. The J segment lost 7 bases and the V segment lost 5 bases, leaving 8 bases of the junction unmatched. Germline CDR1 and CDR2: SEHNR and FQNEAQ (reference sequence). Participants came from some 23 US areas, aged about 18 to 100 years. Cohorts were based on clinical histories the participants reported.

This chain joins TRBV7-9 and TRBJ1-2; 12 positions agree with TRBD1. The origin of this receptor is a woman aged 40 to 55 with acute COVID-19. Specimen: PBMCs or T cells enriched from blood (not recorded which). For the CDR3, the DNA is TGTGCCAGCAGCCCAGTCGGGACAGGGGGCTCTGGCTACACCTTC. Protein product: CASSPVGTGGSGYTF.